The entry that follows covers one T cell receptor beta chain sequence. The CDR3 runs to 12 residues. Germline CDR1 reads SGHRS; CDR2 reads YFSETQ. Trimming took 4 bases from V and 8 from J, leaving 12 bases between them. This entry is derived from a study of blood T cell repertoires in COVID-19. Assay: immunoSEQ multiplex PCR; the TCRdb copy retains only in-frame clones and omits some. The profile covers 250,000 or so clones, with approximately 86% appearing a single time and approximately 9.7% taken by the ten largest. This clonotype was sampled from a man aged 35 to 55 with active or convalescent COVID-19. Sequencing was carried out using peripheral blood. The rearrangement joins TRBV5-1 to TRBJ1-2; D is unresolved. The CDR3 loop is CASSPDTEGYTF. Here the CDR3 DNA reads TGCGCCAGCAGCCCTGACACTGAAGGCTACACCTTC.